This T cell receptor (beta chain) emerged from a study of technical replicates of blood from four donors. This clone has just a few counts. Method: immunoSEQ multiplex PCR; TCRdb's copy keeps in-frame clones and lacks some. This table has 76,000 or so clones, around 85% appearing once. Trimming removed 0 bases at V and 10 bases at J, with 10 bases between. CDR1 is MRHNA and CDR2 is SNTAGT in the germline V gene. This CDR3 region has 13 residues. The clonotype was recovered from a human donor in good health. Some clones in this sample may be carry-over from other donors' samples. The rearrangement uses TRBV6-4 and TRBJ2-1; no clear D gene. Sequencing was performed on PBMCs. Here the CDR3 DNA reads TGTGCCAGCAGTGACTCAAGTAACAGCGAGCAGTTCTTC. This encodes CASSDSSNSEQFF.